Presented here are 21 T cell receptor beta chains from one specimen sequenced in a study of blood T cell repertoires in COVID-19. Assay: immunoSEQ multiplex PCR; the TCRdb copy retains only in-frame clones and omits some. The table has 200,000 to 250,000 clones, roughly 87% seen once. Sequenced sample: peripheral blood. Source of these receptors: a man between 35 and 55 years old with active or convalescent COVID-19.

The chain joins TRBV6-4 to TRBJ2-1; TRBD2 matches 10 bases. V shed 2 bases, J shed 4 bases, and the junction held 5 bases outside the gene matches. The V gene's germline CDR1 is MRHNA and CDR2 SNTAGT. CDR3 length equals 16 residues. The CDR3 is CASSDGTSGDYNEQFF. CDR3 in DNA: TGTGCCAGCAGTGACGGAACTAGCGGGGATTACAATGAGCAGTTCTTC.

The J gene is TRBJ2-3, the V gene TRBV10-1; maybe TRBD2 (5 bases). V was trimmed by 4 bases and J by 2 bases, leaving 7 bases between them. CDR1 is WNHNN, CDR2 SYGVQD, per germline (reference sequence). The CDR3 totals 13 residues. The CDR3 nucleotides are TGCGCCAGCAGTGCCCTAGCCACAGATACGCAGTATTTT. Encoded protein: CASSALATDTQYF.

V usage is TRBV3-1 (or the pseudogene TRBV3-2) and J usage is TRBJ1-3; 7 bases are a match to TRBD1. The junction had 16 bases not matched to a gene; V was cut back by 5 bases and J by 12 bases. The CDR3 length is 15 residues. Germline CDR1 is LGHDT and CDR2 is YNNKEL (reference sequence). In DNA, the CDR3 is TGTGCCAGCAGCGCGTCCCAGACAGGGAGAAGTGGCATATATTTT. Protein sequence: CASSASQTGRSGIYF.

This chain uses TRBV10-2 with TRBJ2-1, with TRBD1 identical over 7 bases. Germline CDR1 reads WSHSY; CDR2 reads SAAADI. The CDR3 contains 16 residues. V dropped 6 bases and J dropped 8; count of bases not matched to a gene: 16. For the CDR3, the DNA is TGCGCCAGCAGGAACCCACAGGGGTCAAGTAGGGATGAGCAGTTCTTC. Translation gives CASRNPQGSSRDEQFF.

Only one count was recorded for this clone. CDR3 nucleotides: TGTGCCATCAGTGAGGGGACAGCACAAGAGAATGGCTACACCTTC. Translating it yields CAISEGTAQENGYTF. The chain recombines TRBV10-3 with TRBJ1-2; 7 positions match TRBD1. The V and J ends lost 2 bases and 6 bases, in that order; junction bases with no gene match: 9. This CDR3 is built from 15 residues. Germline V gives CDR1 ENHRY, CDR2 SYGVKD.

The J gene is TRBJ2-3, the V gene TRBV19; D is perhaps TRBD2 (7 bases). The CDR3 runs to 16 residues. The germline V gene has CDR1 LNHDA and CDR2 SQIVND (reference sequence). The V end was cut by 6 bases, the J end by 4 bases, with 20 bases between. The CDR3 protein is CASSPVGGLVADTQYF. In DNA form, the CDR3 reads TGTGCCAGTAGCCCCGTCGGGGGGCTTGTGGCAGATACGCAGTATTTT. Full variable domain (outside the CDR3, taken from reference TRBV19 and TRBJ2-3): DGGITQSPKYLFRKEGQNVTLSCEQNLNHDAMYWYRQDPGQGLRLIYYSQIVNDFQKGDIAEGYSVSREKKESFPLTVTSAQKNPTAFYLCASSPVGGLVADTQYFGPGTRLTVL.

V usage is TRBV24-1 and J usage is TRBJ1-1; TRBD1 might be the D (6 bases). Germline V gives CDR1 KGHDR, CDR2 SFDVKD. This CDR3 region has 14 residues. Trimming cost V 6 bases and J 3 bases, with 13 bases left between them. DNA for the CDR3: TGTGCCACCAGTCCAGGGGAAATCGACACTGAAGCTTTCTTT. Translated: CATSPGEIDTEAFF.

The chain employs TRBV21-1 and TRBJ2-2; TRBD2 reflects the table's D call only, with no check against the DNA. TRBV21-1 is assigned pseudogene status. This CDR3 has 18 residues. CDR3 amino acids: CASSIGSGKGANTGELFF. Written as DNA, the CDR3 is TGTGCCAGCAGCATAGGGAGCGGGAAGGGCGCAAACACCGGGGAGCTGTTTTTT.

This clone was counted between two and nine times. The chain links TRBV15 to TRBJ1-2; D may be TRBD1 (5 bases). The CDR3 totals 15 residues. Germline V gene lookup returns CDR1 LNHNV and CDR2 YYDKDF (reference sequence). Between the trimmed V and J ends, which lost 0 bases and 4 bases, there was a span of 12 bases. CDR3 in amino acids: CATSRDLAGSYGYTF. Written as DNA, the CDR3 is TGTGCCACCAGCAGAGATCTCGCAGGGTCCTATGGCTACACCTTC. Complete variable domain (other parts from reference TRBV15 and TRBJ1-2): DAMVIQNPRYQVTQFGKPVTLSCSQTLNHNVMYWYQQKSSQAPKLLFHYYDKDFNNEADTPDNFQSRRPNTSFCFLDIRSPGLGDTAMYLCATSRDLAGSYGYTFGSGTRLTVV.

This clone has a handful of counts. This chain uses TRBV28 with TRBJ1-5; 7 nucleotides line up with TRBD1. The ends lost 5 bases at V and 2 bases at J; junction bases unmatched: 12. This CDR3 contains 17 residues. Germline lookup yields CDR1 MDHEN and CDR2 SYDVKM. CDR3 DNA: TGTGCCAGCAGTCTCTGGGACAGCACTAGGCGCAATCAGCCCCAGCATTTT. This gives the protein CASSLWDSTRRNQPQHF.

CDR3 region: CASSLSTSSYNEQFF. The CDR3 DNA sequence: TGTGCCAGCAGCTTAAGCACGAGCTCCTACAATGAGCAGTTCTTC. The chain uses TRBV11-1 and TRBJ2-1; D gene uncertain. V was pared by 2 bases and J by 0 bases, with 8 bases between. CDR1 is SGHAT and CDR2 is FQDESV in the germline V gene (reference sequence). CDR3 size: 15 residues.

The chain uses TRBV6-6 and TRBJ1-6; the D is unclear. This CDR3 has 15 amino acids. Deletions cut 6 bases from V and 9 bases from J, with 18 bases between. Germline loops: CDR1 MNHNY, CDR2 SVGAGI (reference sequence). CDR3 protein: CASSYLEGSASPLHF. CDR3 in DNA: TGTGCCAGCAGCTACCTGGAGGGATCGGCTTCACCCCTCCACTTT.

This clone has a handful of counts. The chain has TRBV9 and TRBJ2-7; 8 bases map to TRBD1. Germline V gene lookup returns CDR1 SGDLS and CDR2 YYNGEE. The CDR3 contains 16 residues. Losses at the gene ends were 0 bases for V and 2 bases for J; bases not matched to a gene: 7. In nucleotides, the CDR3 is TGTGCCAGCAGCGTAGGGGGGACAGGCACCACCTACGAGCAGTACTTC. It is translated as CASSVGGTGTTYEQYF.

The chain is built from TRBV7-3 and TRBJ2-4; D is possibly TRBD2 (5 bases). The CDR3 spans 15 residues. Germline lookup yields CDR1 SGHTA and CDR2 FQGTGA. V lost 5 bases and J 0 bases, leaving 11 bases between the germline ends. The CDR3 DNA reads as TGTGCCAGCAGCCCCGGGATATTAGCCAAAAACATTCAGTACTTC. Translating gives CASSPGILAKNIQYF.

The V gene is TRBV2, the J gene TRBJ1-4; D may be TRBD1 (5 bases). Germline assignment: CDR1 SNHLY and CDR2 FYNNEI. The CDR3 contains 14 residues. The V end lost 7 bases, the J end lost 4 bases, and 13 bases lay between the germline ends. The CDR3 here is CASMIRQINEKLFF. As DNA, the CDR3 is TGTGCCAGCATGATTAGACAGATTAATGAAAAACTGTTTTTT. Together with reference TRBV2 and TRBJ1-4, the CDR3 gives the full variable domain: EPEVTQTPSHQVTQMGQEVILRCVPISNHLYFYWYRQILGQKVEFLVSFYNNEISEKSEIFDDQFSVERPDGSNFTLKIRSTKLEDSAMYFCASMIRQINEKLFFGSGTQLSVL.

The V and J genes are TRBV6-5 and TRBJ1-5; TRBD1 aligns across 7 bases. The V gene's germline CDR1 is MNHEY and CDR2 SVGAGI. This CDR3 comprises 16 residues. V trimming: 2 bases; J trimming: 0 bases; junction bases outside the gene matches: 4. DNA of the CDR3: TGTGCCAGCAGTTACACAGGGGCCCTTAGCAATCAGCCCCAGCATTTT. Its translation is CASSYTGALSNQPQHF.

This chain links TRBV27 with TRBJ1-5, with D possibly TRBD1 on 5 matching bases. The length of the CDR3 is 13 residues. The germline CDR1 and CDR2 sequences are MNHEY and SMNVEV (reference sequence). V was shortened by 6 bases and J by 9 bases, with 15 bases between the two germline ends. DNA for the CDR3: TGTGCCAGCAGCATCGCGGGGCTCGGGCCCCAGCATTTT. Translating gives CASSIAGLGPQHF.

This chain joins TRBV6-5 and TRBJ1-1; possible D gene TRBD1, 5 bases. This CDR3 is built from 11 residues. CDR1 is MNHEY and CDR2 is SVGAGI in the germline V gene. Trimming took 1 base from V and 11 from J, leaving 8 bases between them. The CDR3 DNA sequence: TGTGCCAGCAGTTACTGGGGGGGGGCTTTCTTT. It codes for CASSYWGGAFF.

The V and J genes are TRBV12-3 or TRBV12-4 and TRBJ2-2, with D maybe TRBD1 (6 bases). This CDR3 is 13 amino acids long. V dropped 9 bases and J dropped 6 bases, with 14 bases sitting between them. The CDR3: CASRQAGAGELFF. CDR3 DNA sequence: TGTGCCAGTAGACAGGCGGGCGCCGGGGAGCTGTTTTTT.

The V and J genes are TRBV6-5 and TRBJ1-1; D unclear. The CDR3 sequence is 14 residues long. Germline V gene data show CDR1 as MNHEY and CDR2 as SVGAGI. V was shortened by 6 bases and J by 4 bases, with 15 bases between the two germline ends. CDR3: CASRREASGTEAFF. For the CDR3, the DNA is TGTGCCAGCAGACGGGAGGCGTCTGGCACTGAAGCTTTCTTT.

The V and J genes are TRBV27 and TRBJ1-1; TRBD1 is a possible D gene (5 bases). CDR3 size: 14 residues. Trimming left V 0 bases short and J 6 bases short, with 11 bases between. The germline V gene encodes CDR1 MNHEY and CDR2 SMNVEV (reference sequence). Here the CDR3 DNA reads TGTGCCAGCAGTTTATCCTTGGCAGGGCCTGAAGCTTTCTTT. Protein sequence: CASSLSLAGPEAFF.